The text below deals with one T cell receptor (beta chain). It lacks a known antigen. Nothing much larger sits one base from this clone, and base qualities are not available. The method was the immunoSEQ multiplex PCR assay. The hsTCRB Kit was used according to the manufacturer's protocol to amplify rearranged TCR beta chain sequences. Sequencing of TCRB libraries was carried out on an Illumina MiSeq. Per the source publication's procedure: Demultiplexing, trimming and gene mapping were performed with the kit vendor's proprietary platform. The immuneACCESS repertoire file appears here via TCRdb, limited to in-frame rearrangements. These files lack a portion of the clones; in checked studies, under half of the deficit traces to unresolved V genes, and the cause of the others is not known. V, J and clone size reflect that table, while D and trimming were determined from the DNA. The sample table contains about 72,000 clones; only one count was recorded for roughly 80% of them. The ten most abundant clones make up roughly 12% of the sample.

The sample's time point label is to be understood as: week 35, safety follow-up. A 20-mer mutant IDH1 peptide at 300 micrograms in Montanide made up each vaccine dose, which was injected subcutaneously together with topical imiquimod. Across visits V03 through V10, patients got a total of eight vaccinations, given in weeks 1, 3, 5, 7, 11, 15, 19 and 23. All donors had newly diagnosed IDH1-mutant astrocytomas of WHO grade 3 or 4 that showed loss of nuclear ATRX. The samples were drawn from NOA16, a multicentre, single-arm, open-label phase I trial in Germany that tested a mutant IDH1 peptide vaccine in humans for the first time. Genomic DNA for TCRB sequencing was extracted from EDTA blood using the DNeasy Blood and Tissue Kit. These data are taken from a study of a mutant IDH1 vaccine in newly diagnosed glioma (dated by TCRdb to about 2021). For context, the study as a whole: In the chemotherapy-containing groups, vaccination started alongside temozolomide cycles, whereas in patients who had radiotherapy alone it started 4-6 weeks after radiotherapy. The week-35 safety follow-up was designated visit V12, and the week-47 end of study was designated visit V13. Of the approximately 30 treated patients, roughly 60% were male and about 38% were female, and the mean age was roughly 40 years. For exploratory analyses, longitudinal TCRB deep sequencing was carried out in roughly 25 treated patients wherever samples were available. Six visits were used for peripheral blood collection: V03 (baseline), V05, V07, V10, V12 and V13. Prior to enrollment, patients had been given standard therapy consisting of radiotherapy alone, temozolomide alone, or radiochemotherapy with temozolomide, with the combination given to most patients.

V is pared back by 4 bases and J by 7 bases, with 25 bases lying between the germline termini. From a lookup of the germline V gene (reference sequence), CDR1 and CDR2 are MNHEY and SMNVEV. From the cysteine up to the phenylalanine, the CDR3 has a length of 17 residues. The kept DNA is CDR3 alone, 51 bases in frame from the first base. What the authors observed across the whole study: Across multiple MHC alleles, vaccine-induced immune responses were seen in 90% to 95% of patients. It was noted by the authors that analyses of patient blood samples could not be reproduced owing to sample limitations. Pseudoprogression appeared unrelated to alterations in the top peripheral T cell clonotypes detected by TCRB sequencing. Availability determined which PBMC samples were chosen for TCRB deep sequencing.

This sequence was found in a man between 18 and 35 years old with glioma. The sample was PBMCs, taken from a glioma patient whose treatment included an IDH1 peptide vaccine. Here the chain combines TRBV27 and TRBJ2-5; the D region possibly corresponds to TRBD1 (6 bases align). The CDR3 has the sequence CASSSRSDIINRVTQYF. The DNA sequence follows: TGTGCCAGCAGTTCACGATCGGACATAATCAACAGGGTGACCCAGTACTTC.